This T cell receptor (beta chain) was obtained from a study of shared clonotypes between healthy human individuals. General observations from the study: Even with large depth, rarefaction showed that sorted-subset sequencing was incomplete.

Each of the donors was a healthy adult who was HIV-negative and had not had a recent acute infection or vaccination. Deep-level running was used for the assay. TCRdb's table, derived via immunoSEQ multiplex PCR, lists solely in-frame clones and lacks some. The sample yields 2 million to 2.5 million clones, 95% seen once. Note on this clone: Its antigen is not identified.

Sequenced sample: naive CD4+ T cells sorted from blood. Specified subset: CD45RA+ positively selected. The receptor was isolated from a man in his late teens or twenties in good health.

CDR3: CASKGPQNYDEQYF. The CDR3 DNA is TGTGCCAGTAAAGGGCCCCAGAACTACGACGAGCAGTACTTC. The chain recombines TRBV19 with TRBJ2-7; D is ambiguous. The CDR3 consists of 14 residues. The germline gives CDR1 LNHDA, CDR2 SQIVND (reference sequence). Trimming cost V 7 bases and J 5 bases, with 18 bases left between them.